Reported below is one TCR beta chain. This record belongs to a study of blood T cell repertoires in COVID-19. Study overall: Acute and convalescent COVID-19 specimens originated in the United States, Italy and Spain. The cDNA or gDNA used as material had been derived from T cells, B-cell-depleted T cells, or PBMCs.

Authors' methods: Reference gene primer amplification in the assay estimated nucleated cell counts. Assay used: immunoSEQ multiplex PCR; TCRdb lists only in-frame clones, some missing. For V, J and clone size, that table is used; D and trimming come from the DNA. The sample lists around 700,000 clones, approximately 90% occurring once. Germline loops: CDR1 MRHNA, CDR2 SNTAGT. The CDR3 runs 14 residues. Germline trimming cut 4 bases from V and 4 bases from J; bases unmatched to any gene: 3. Sequenced input: peripheral blood. This chain joins TRBV6-4 and TRBJ2-1, with 8 bases identical to TRBD2. The sequence was obtained from a woman between 18 and 30 years old with acute or convalescent COVID-19. CDR3 protein: CASSARGDYNEQFF. CDR3 bases: TGTGCCAGCAGTGCGCGGGGGGATTACAATGAGCAGTTCTTC.